This T cell receptor (beta chain) was profiled in a study of blood T cell repertoires in COVID-19. Methods used by the authors: Using reference gene primer amplification, nucleated cell counts were estimated. Profiled with immunoSEQ multiplex PCR; TCRdb holds only in-frame clones, not every one. The V and J calls and the clone size are those of that table, but D and trimming were determined from the DNA. This table has more than 200,000 clones, roughly 84% appearing once. Trimming took 5 bases from V and 4 from J, leaving 13 bases between them. Germline V lookup: CDR1 GTSNPN, CDR2 SVGIG (reference sequence). This CDR3 comprises 13 residues.

This clonotype was obtained from a woman aged 40 to 55 with active or convalescent COVID-19. Sequencing was performed on peripheral blood. The genes are TRBV30 and TRBJ2-3, with D possibly matching TRBD1 (6 bases). CDR3 in amino acids: CAWQQGVPDTQYF. CDR3 nucleotides: TGTGCCTGGCAACAGGGTGTTCCAGATACGCAGTATTTT.